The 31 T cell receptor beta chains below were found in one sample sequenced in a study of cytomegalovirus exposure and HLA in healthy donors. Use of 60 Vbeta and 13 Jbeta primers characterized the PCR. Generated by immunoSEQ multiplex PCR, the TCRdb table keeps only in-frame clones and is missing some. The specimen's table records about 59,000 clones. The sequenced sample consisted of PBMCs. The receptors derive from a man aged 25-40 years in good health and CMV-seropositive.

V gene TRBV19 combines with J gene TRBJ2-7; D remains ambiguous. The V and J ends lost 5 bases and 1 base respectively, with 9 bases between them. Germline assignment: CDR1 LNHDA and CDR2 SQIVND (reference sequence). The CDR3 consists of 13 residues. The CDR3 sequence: CASSFTSSYEQYF. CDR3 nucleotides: TGTGCCAGTAGTTTTACTTCATCCTACGAGCAGTACTTC.

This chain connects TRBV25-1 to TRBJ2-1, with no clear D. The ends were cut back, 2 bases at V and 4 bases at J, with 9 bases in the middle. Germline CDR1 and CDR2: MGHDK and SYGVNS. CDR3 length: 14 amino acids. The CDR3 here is CASSEKQKYNEQFF. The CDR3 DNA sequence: TGTGCCAGCAGTGAAAAACAGAAGTACAATGAGCAGTTCTTC.

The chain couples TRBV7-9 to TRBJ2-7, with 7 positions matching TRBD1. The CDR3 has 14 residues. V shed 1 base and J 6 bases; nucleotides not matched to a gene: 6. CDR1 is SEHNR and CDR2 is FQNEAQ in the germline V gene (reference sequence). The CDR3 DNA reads TGTGCCAGCAGCTTAGGGACAGGCCGCTCCGAGCAGTACTTC. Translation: CASSLGTGRSEQYF.

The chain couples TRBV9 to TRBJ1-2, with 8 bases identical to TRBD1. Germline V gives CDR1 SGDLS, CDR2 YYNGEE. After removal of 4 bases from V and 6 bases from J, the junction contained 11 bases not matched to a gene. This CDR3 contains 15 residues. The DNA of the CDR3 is TGTGCCAGCAGCCAAACTGACAGGGGATTGGATGGCTACACCTTC. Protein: CASSQTDRGLDGYTF.

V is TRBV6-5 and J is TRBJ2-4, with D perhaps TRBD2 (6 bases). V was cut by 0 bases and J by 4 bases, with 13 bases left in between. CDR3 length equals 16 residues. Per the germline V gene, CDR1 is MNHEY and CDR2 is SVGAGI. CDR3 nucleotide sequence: TGTGCCAGCAGTTACTCGAGTGTCGGGGGAAAAAACATTCAGTACTTC. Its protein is CASSYSSVGGKNIQYF.

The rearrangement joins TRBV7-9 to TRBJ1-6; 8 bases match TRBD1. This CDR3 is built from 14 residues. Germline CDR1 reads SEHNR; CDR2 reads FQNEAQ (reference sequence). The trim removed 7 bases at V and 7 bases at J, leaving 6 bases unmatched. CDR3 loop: CASTKDRANSPLHF. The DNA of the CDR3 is TGTGCCAGCACCAAGGACAGGGCAAATTCACCCCTCCACTTT.

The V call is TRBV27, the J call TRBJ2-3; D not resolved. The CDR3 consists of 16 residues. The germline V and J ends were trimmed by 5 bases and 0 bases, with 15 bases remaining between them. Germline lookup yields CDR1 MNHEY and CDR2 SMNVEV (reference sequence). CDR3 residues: CASSDRVLSSTDTQYF. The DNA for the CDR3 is TGTGCCAGCAGTGACCGGGTTCTCTCTAGCACAGATACGCAGTATTTT.

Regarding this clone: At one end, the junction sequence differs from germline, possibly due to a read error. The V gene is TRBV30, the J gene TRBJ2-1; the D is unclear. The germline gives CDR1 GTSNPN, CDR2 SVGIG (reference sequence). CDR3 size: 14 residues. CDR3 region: CAWRVWSSDNEQFF. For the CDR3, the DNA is TGTGCCTGGAGGGTCTGGAGCTCCGACAATGAGCAGTTCTTC.

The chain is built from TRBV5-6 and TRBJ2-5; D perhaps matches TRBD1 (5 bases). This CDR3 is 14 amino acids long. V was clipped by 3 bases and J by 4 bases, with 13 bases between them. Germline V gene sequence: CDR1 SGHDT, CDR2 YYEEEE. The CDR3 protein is CASSYADTTETQYF. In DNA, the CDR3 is TGTGCCAGCAGCTATGCGGACACAACAGAGACCCAGTACTTC.

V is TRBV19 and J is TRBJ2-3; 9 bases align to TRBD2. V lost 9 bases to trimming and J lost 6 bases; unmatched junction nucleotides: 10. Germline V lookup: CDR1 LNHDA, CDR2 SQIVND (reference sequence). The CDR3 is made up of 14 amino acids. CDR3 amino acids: CASRTGTSFDTQYF. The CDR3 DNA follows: TGTGCCAGCAGAACCGGGACTAGCTTCGATACGCAGTATTTT. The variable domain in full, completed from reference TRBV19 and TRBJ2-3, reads DGGITQSPKYLFRKEGQNVTLSCEQNLNHDAMYWYRQDPGQGLRLIYYSQIVNDFQKGDIAEGYSVSREKKESFPLTVTSAQKNPTAFYLCASRTGTSFDTQYFGPGTRLTVL.

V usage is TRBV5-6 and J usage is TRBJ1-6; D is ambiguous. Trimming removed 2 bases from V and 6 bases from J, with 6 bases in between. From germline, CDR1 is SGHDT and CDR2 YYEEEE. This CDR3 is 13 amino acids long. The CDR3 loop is CASSFVSNSPLHF. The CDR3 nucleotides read TGTGCCAGCAGCTTCGTTTCTAATTCACCCCTCCACTTT.

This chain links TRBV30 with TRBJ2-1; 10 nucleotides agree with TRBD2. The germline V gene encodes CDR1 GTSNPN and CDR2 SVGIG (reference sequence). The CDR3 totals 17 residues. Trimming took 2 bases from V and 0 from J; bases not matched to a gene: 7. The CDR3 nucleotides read TGTGCCTGGAGTTTATCCGGACTAGCGGACTCCTACAATGAGCAGTTCTTC. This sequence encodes CAWSLSGLADSYNEQFF. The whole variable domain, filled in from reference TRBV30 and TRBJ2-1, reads SQTIHQWPATLVQPVGSPLSLECTVEGTSNPNLYWYRQAAGRGLQLLFYSVGIGQISSEVPQNLSASRPQDRQFILSSKKLLLSDSGFYLCAWSLSGLADSYNEQFFGPGTRLTVL.

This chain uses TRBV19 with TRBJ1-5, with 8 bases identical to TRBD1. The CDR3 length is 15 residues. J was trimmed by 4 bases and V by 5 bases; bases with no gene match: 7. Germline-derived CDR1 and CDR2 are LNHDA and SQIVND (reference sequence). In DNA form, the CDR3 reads TGTGCCAGTAGTGTCGACAGGGGTCCGAATCAGCCCCAGCATTTT. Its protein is CASSVDRGPNQPQHF.

CDR3 sequence (DNA): TGCGCCAGCGTCGGACTAGCGGGAGGCGCCTACGAGCAGTACTTC. This codes for CASVGLAGGAYEQYF. This chain links TRBV5-1 with TRBJ2-7; 14 bases line up with TRBD2. J lost 2 bases, V lost 7 bases, and 5 bases had no gene match. CDR3 length: 15 residues. CDR1 and CDR2 from the germline V gene are SGHRS and YFSETQ.

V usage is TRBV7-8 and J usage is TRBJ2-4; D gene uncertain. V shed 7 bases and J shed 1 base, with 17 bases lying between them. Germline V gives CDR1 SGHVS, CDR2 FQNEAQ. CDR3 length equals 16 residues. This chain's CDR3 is CASTATYSGAKNIQYF. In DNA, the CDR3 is TGTGCCAGCACCGCGACATATAGTGGGGCCAAAAACATTCAGTACTTC.

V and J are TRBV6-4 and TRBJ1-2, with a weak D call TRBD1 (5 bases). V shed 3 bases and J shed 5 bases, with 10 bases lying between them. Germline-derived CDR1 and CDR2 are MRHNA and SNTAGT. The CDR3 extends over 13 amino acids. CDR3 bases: TGTGCCAGCAGTGAAGGCAGGGAATATGGCTACACCTTC. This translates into CASSEGREYGYTF.

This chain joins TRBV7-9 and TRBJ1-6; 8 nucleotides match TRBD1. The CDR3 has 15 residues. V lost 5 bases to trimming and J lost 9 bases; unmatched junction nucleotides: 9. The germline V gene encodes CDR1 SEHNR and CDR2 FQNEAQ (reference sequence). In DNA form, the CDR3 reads TGTGCCAGCAGCACGGACAGGGAGGTGGGTTCACCCCTCCACTTT. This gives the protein CASSTDREVGSPLHF.

CDR3 loop: CASSVGTGFSYEQYF. The CDR3 DNA reads TGTGCCAGCAGTGTCGGGACAGGGTTTTCCTACGAGCAGTACTTC. The chain is built from TRBV2 and TRBJ2-7; TRBD1 matches at 9 bases. The CDR3 spans 15 residues. Germline V lookup: CDR1 SNHLY, CDR2 FYNNEI. V was clipped by 4 bases and J by 1 base; unmatched bases: 5.

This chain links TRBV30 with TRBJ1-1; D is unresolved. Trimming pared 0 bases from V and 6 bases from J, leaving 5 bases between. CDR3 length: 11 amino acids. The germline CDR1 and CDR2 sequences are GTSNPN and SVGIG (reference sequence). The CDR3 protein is CAWSVRSEAFF. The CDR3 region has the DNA TGTGCCTGGAGTGTACGGTCTGAAGCTTTCTTT.

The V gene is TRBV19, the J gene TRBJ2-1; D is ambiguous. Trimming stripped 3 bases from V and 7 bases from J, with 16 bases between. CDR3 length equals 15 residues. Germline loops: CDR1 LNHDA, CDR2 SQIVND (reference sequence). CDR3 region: CASSINSLSLNEQFF. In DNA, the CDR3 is TGTGCCAGTAGTATTAACAGCCTTTCCCTTAATGAGCAGTTCTTC. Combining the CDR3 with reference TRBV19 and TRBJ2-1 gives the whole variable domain DGGITQSPKYLFRKEGQNVTLSCEQNLNHDAMYWYRQDPGQGLRLIYYSQIVNDFQKGDIAEGYSVSREKKESFPLTVTSAQKNPTAFYLCASSINSLSLNEQFFGPGTRLTVL.

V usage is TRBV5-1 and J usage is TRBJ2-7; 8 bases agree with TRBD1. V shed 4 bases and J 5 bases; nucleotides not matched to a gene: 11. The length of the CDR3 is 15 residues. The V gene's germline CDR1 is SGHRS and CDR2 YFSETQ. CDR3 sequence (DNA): TGCGCCAGCAGCCCGGAGACAGGGGAGGCCAACGAGCAGTACTTC. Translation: CASSPETGEANEQYF.

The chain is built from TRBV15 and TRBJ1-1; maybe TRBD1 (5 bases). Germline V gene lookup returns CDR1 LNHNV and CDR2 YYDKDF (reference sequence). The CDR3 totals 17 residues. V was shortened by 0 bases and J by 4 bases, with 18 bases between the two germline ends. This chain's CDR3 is CATSRDLGLSFVTEAFF. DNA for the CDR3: TGTGCCACCAGCAGAGATTTGGGGCTTAGTTTTGTCACTGAAGCTTTCTTT. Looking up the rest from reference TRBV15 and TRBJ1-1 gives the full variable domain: DAMVIQNPRYQVTQFGKPVTLSCSQTLNHNVMYWYQQKSSQAPKLLFHYYDKDFNNEADTPDNFQSRRPNTSFCFLDIRSPGLGDTAMYLCATSRDLGLSFVTEAFFGQGTRLTVV.

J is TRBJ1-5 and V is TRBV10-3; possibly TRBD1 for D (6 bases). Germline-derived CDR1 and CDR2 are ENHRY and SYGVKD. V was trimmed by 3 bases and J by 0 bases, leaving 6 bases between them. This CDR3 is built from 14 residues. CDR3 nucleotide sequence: TGTGCCATCAGTGAAGGGGGTAGCAATCAGCCCCAGCATTTT. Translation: CAISEGGSNQPQHF.

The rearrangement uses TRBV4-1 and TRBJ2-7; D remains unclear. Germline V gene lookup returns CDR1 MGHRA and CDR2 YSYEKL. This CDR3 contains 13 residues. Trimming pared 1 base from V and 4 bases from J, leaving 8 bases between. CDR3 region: CASSQGLLYEQYF. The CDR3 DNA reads TGCGCCAGCAGCCAAGGCCTTCTATACGAGCAGTACTTC.

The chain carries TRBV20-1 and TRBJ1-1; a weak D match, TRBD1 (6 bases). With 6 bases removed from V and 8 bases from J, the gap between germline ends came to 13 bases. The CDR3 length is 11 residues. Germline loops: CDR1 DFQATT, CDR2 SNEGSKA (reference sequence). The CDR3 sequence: CSAIRDREAFF. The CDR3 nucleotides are TGCAGTGCAATACGTGACAGGGAAGCTTTCTTT.

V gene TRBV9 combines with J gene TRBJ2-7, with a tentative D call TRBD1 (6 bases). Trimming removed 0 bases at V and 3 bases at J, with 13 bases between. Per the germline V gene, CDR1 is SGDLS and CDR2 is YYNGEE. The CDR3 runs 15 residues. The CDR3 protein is CASSVGGQGYYEQYF. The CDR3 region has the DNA TGTGCCAGCAGCGTAGGAGGCCAGGGGTACTACGAGCAGTACTTC.

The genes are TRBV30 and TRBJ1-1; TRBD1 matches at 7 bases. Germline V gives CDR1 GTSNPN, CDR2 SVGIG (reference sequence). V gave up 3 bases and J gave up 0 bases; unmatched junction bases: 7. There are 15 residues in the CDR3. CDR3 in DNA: TGTGCCTGGAGCAAACCAGGGGGACTGAACACTGAAGCTTTCTTT. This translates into CAWSKPGGLNTEAFF.

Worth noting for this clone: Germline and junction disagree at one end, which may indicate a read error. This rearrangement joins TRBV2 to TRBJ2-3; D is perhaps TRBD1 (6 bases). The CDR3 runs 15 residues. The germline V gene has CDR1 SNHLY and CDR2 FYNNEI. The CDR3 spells CASRIQGVGTDKQYF. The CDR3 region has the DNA TGTGCCAGCAGAATACAGGGAGTAGGCACAGATAAGCAGTATTTT. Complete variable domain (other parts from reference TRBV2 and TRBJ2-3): EPEVTQTPSHQVTQMGQEVILRCVPISNHLYFYWYRQILGQKVEFLVSFYNNEISEKSEIFDDQFSVERPDGSNFTLKIRSTKLEDSAMYFCASRIQGVGTDKQYFGPGTRLTVL.

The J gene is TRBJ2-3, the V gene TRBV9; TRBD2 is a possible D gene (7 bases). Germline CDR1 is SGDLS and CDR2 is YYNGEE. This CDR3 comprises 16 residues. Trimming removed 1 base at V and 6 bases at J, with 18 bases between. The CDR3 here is CASSVRGGPDWDTQYF. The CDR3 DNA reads TGTGCCAGCAGCGTAAGGGGGGGTCCAGATTGGGATACGCAGTATTTT.

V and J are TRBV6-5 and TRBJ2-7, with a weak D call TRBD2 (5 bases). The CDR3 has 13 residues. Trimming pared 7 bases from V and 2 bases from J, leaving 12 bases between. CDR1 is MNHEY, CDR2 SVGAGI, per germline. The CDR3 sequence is CASMAYSAYEQYF. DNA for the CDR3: TGTGCCAGCATGGCTTATAGCGCCTACGAGCAGTACTTC.

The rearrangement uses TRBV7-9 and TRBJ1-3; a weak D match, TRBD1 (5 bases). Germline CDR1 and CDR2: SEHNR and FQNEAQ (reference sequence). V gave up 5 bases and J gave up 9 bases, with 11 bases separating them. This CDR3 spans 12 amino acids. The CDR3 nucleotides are TGTGCCAGCAGCCGGGGGGTGAGCACCATATATTTT. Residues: CASSRGVSTIYF.